The source of this TCR beta chain is a study of T cells after yellow fever vaccination. For the study at large: For low cell numbers, libraries were made with SMART-Seq v4 Ultra Low Input.

TCRdb passed the 5' RACE reads through MiXCR, listing each CDR3 protein once. This table has 120,000 or so distinct CDR3 sequences, roughly 15% appearing once. Whole-study findings and limits: There was a small share of clonotypes that showed up in both the CD4 and CD8 compartments. Repertoires obtained by FACS sorting could include abundant clonotypes that entered as contaminants from the bulk population.

As to this clonotype: The antigen remains undetermined.

CDR1 and CDR2 from the germline V gene are SGHTA and FQGNSA. CDR3 length: 14 residues. The ends were cut back, 6 bases at V and 8 bases at J, with 16 bases in the middle. The V gene is TRBV7-2, the J gene TRBJ1-4; weak D call: TRBD1 (6 bases). This TCR derives from a man between 18 and 35 years old who received the YFV17D yellow fever vaccine. Sequencing used CD8+ T cells sorted from PBMCs, obtained 5 days after the yellow fever booster vaccination. Here the CDR3 reads CASSKTGRPEKLFF. CDR3 nucleotides: TGTGCCAGCAGTAAAACAGGGCGGCCGGAAAAACTGTTTTTT.